A selection of T cell receptor beta chains follows, all from one sample in a study of radiation and T cells in renal cell carcinoma. Generated by immunoSEQ multiplex PCR, the TCRdb table keeps only in-frame clones and is missing some. The profile covers 150,000 or so clones, with approximately 87% appearing a single time and approximately 24% taken by the ten largest. The sequences come from blood, collected from a patient whose treatment included radiotherapy and nephrectomy. The receptors here all came from a woman aged 50 to 65 with renal cell carcinoma. Both conserved end residues are part of each CDR3.

J gene: TRBJ2-3
V gene: TRBV5-1
CDR3 protein: CASSAVGSAYSNTF

J gene: TRBJ1-1
V gene: TRBV10-3
CDR3 protein: CAISRGQGARTEAFF

J gene: TRBJ2-3
V gene: TRBV7-2
CDR3 protein: CASSLALAGDTQYF

J gene: TRBJ2-7
V gene: TRBV11-2
CDR3 protein: CASSHFRAWREMNEQYF

J gene: TRBJ2-2
V gene: TRBV4-1
CDR3 protein: CASSPSGEVAGELFF

J gene: TRBJ2-1
V gene: TRBV7-2
CDR3 protein: CASSLGTGRERFF

J gene: TRBJ2-7
V gene: TRBV25-1
CDR3 protein: CASSEYGDRVYEQYF

J gene: TRBJ2-1
V gene: TRBV14
CDR3 protein: CASSRIGLSSYNEQFF

J gene: TRBJ1-1
V gene: TRBV18
CDR3 protein: CASSRDRPNTEAFF

J gene: TRBJ2-7
V gene: TRBV27
CDR3 protein: CASCRTSQGPYEQYF

J gene: TRBJ2-1
V gene: TRBV29-1
CDR3 protein: CSVEKGQGVGEQFF

J gene: TRBJ1-3
V gene: TRBV30
CDR3 protein: CAWSQAYGNTIYF

J gene: TRBJ2-7
V gene: TRBV19
CDR3 protein: CASSIDPDVAGLRGQYF

J gene: TRBJ2-3
V gene: TRBV11-2
CDR3 protein: CASSLEQGRTDTQYF

J gene: TRBJ1-1
V gene: TRBV7-9
CDR3 protein: CASSRRGDTEAFF

J gene: TRBJ1-5
V gene: TRBV19
CDR3 protein: CASRHTGVEQPQHF

J gene: TRBJ1-4
V gene: TRBV5-5
CDR3 protein: CASSLGPGTAKKLFF

J gene: TRBJ1-6
V gene: TRBV18
CDR3 protein: CASSWTDNSPLHF

J gene: TRBJ2-2
V gene: TRBV15
CDR3 protein: CASRPGLNTGELFF

J gene: TRBJ1-1
V gene: TRBV5-4
CDR3 protein: CASSPGTYEKAFF

J gene: TRBJ1-2
V gene: TRBV7-6
CDR3 protein: CASSTGGGYYGYTF

J gene: TRBJ2-5
V gene: TRBV5-6
CDR3 protein: CASSLAVQETQYF